These 3 T cell receptor beta chains came from one sample sequenced in a study of spatial heterogeneity in lung cancer (dated by TCRdb to the late 2010s). Taken with the paper, the label for time point translates to: sample taken at primary tumor resection. Library preparation was by 5' RACE. The run used a NextSeq 500. In-frame beta chains were kept once TCRdb had trimmed the public reads at Q25 with fastp and called clones with MiXCR. When rows share a CDR3 protein, they turn into one entry using the most common DNA and genes. This sample gives 30,000 to 40,000 distinct CDR3 sequences in total; about 5% of them show up just once. The ten top clones hold 20% to 30% of the sample. The sample here was PBMCs, taken at surgery. Receptors were obtained from a female donor with early-stage non-small cell lung cancer.

The sample holds a few counts of this clonotype. This sequence joins TRBV2 and TRBJ2-1, with TRBD1 matching 9 bases. The CDR3 loop spans 16 amino acids. V lost 6 bases and J lost 3; bases outside the gene matches: 9. In germline, CDR1 is SNHLY, CDR2 FYNNEI. CDR3 in amino acids: CASRIGQGRNYNEQFF. The CDR3 coding sequence is TGTGCCAGCAGGATAGGACAGGGGCGAAACTACAATGAGCAGTTCTTC.

In this sample, this clonotype turned up a few times. The chain joins TRBV24-1 to TRBJ2-1; TRBD1 matches at 7 bases. J was trimmed by 4 bases and V by 5 bases; bases with no gene match: 13. CDR1 is KGHDR and CDR2 is SFDVKD in the germline V gene. This CDR3 contains 17 residues. As DNA, the CDR3 is TGTGCCACCAGTGGACAGGGCGGAGGTCTAGGGTACAATGAGCAGTTCTTC. Protein: CATSGQGGGLGYNEQFF.

Within the sample, this clonotype is medium-sized. V usage is TRBV28 and J usage is TRBJ1-2; D is unclear. V lost 3 bases and J lost 6, with 8 bases in between. This CDR3 contains 12 residues. Per the germline V gene, CDR1 is MDHEN and CDR2 is SYDVKM. The CDR3, as DNA: TGTGCCAGCAGTTTCGGAGTAGATGGCTACACCTTC. Encoded protein: CASSFGVDGYTF.